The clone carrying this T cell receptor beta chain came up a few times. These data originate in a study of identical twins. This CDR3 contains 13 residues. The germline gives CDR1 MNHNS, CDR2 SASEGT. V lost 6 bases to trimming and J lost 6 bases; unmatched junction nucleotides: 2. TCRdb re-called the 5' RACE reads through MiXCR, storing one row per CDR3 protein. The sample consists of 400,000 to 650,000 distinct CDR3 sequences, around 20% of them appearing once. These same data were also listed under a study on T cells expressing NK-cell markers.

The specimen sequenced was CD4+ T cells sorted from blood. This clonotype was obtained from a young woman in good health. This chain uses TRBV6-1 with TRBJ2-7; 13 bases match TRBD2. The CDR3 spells CASRLAGGGEQYF. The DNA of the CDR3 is TGTGCCAGCAGACTAGCGGGAGGGGGCGAGCAGTACTTC.